The rows below give T cell receptor beta chains drawn from one sample of a study of T cell repertoires in cytomegalovirus infection. TCRdb analysed the reads with MiXCR anew, one entry per CDR3 protein. There are approximately 270,000 distinct CDR3 sequences in the sample; roughly 21% occur only once, and about 20% lies in the top ten. These TCRs are of unknown antigen specificity. This sample comprised cultured PBMCs, obtained from culture after CMV antigen stimulation. Every receptor here comes from a human donor in good health (CMV status not recorded). Some clones in this sample may be carry-over from other donors' samples. Both conserved end residues are part of each CDR3. The order of the fields is J gene, D gene, V gene, clone size, CDR3 protein, CDR3 DNA. A D gene is named only where the DNA matches it firmly. Some rows have no size entry. The others give once, few or many, or a class for an expanded clone.

J: TRBJ2-1; D: TRBD2; V: TRBV20-1; size: NA; CDR3: CSARDTSAKLRYNEQFF; DNA: TGCAGTGCTAGAGATACTAGCGCGAAATTACGCTACAATGAGCAGTTCTTC
J: TRBJ2-5; D: NA; V: TRBV12-3/TRBV12-4; size: NA; CDR3: CASSLAYVQGNPQYF; DNA: TGTGCCAGCAGTTTAGCGTATGTACAGGGAAACCCCCAGTACTTC
J: TRBJ1-2; D: NA; V: TRBV12-3/TRBV12-4; size: many; CDR3: CASTSRRSYGYTF; DNA: TGTGCCAGCACCTCAAGGAGGAGTTATGGCTACACCTTC
J: TRBJ2-3; D: NA; V: TRBV5-1; size: few; CDR3: CASSKGGANTDTQYF; DNA: TGCGCCAGCAGCAAAGGAGGGGCCAACACAGATACGCAGTATTTT
J: TRBJ1-1; D: NA; V: TRBV4-3; size: NA; CDR3: CASSQTGARTTEAFF; DNA: TGCGCCAGCAGCCAGACCGGGGCTCGGACCACTGAAGCTTTCTTT
J: TRBJ1-1; D: NA; V: TRBV18; size: few; CDR3: CASRLGEASEAFF; DNA: TGTGCCAGCCGACTTGGTGAGGCCTCCGAAGCTTTCTTT
J: TRBJ2-5; D: NA; V: TRBV29-1; size: NA; CDR3: CSVGFLGRGQETQYF; DNA: TGCAGCGTTGGTTTCCTAGGGCGGGGCCAAGAGACCCAGTACTTC
J: TRBJ1-2; D: NA; V: TRBV9; size: few; CDR3: CASSVSAGSYGYTF; DNA: TGTGCCAGCAGCGTAAGTGCAGGAAGCTATGGCTACACCTTC
J: TRBJ2-3; D: NA; V: TRBV18; size: few; CDR3: CASSPPVRPDTQYF; DNA: TGTGCCAGCTCACCACCCGTTCGGCCGGATACGCAGTATTTT
J: TRBJ2-1; D: NA; V: TRBV28; size: NA; CDR3: CASSFSEPYNEQFF; DNA: TGTGCCAGCAGTTTTAGCGAGCCCTACAATGAGCAGTTCTTC
J: TRBJ2-2; D: NA; V: TRBV28; size: NA; CDR3: CASSLIRGGDGEMFF; DNA: TGTGCCAGCAGTTTAATCAGGGGTGGAGACGGGGAGATGTTTTTT
J: TRBJ2-1; D: TRBD1; V: TRBV9; size: NA; CDR3: CASSSRQDRVRRNEQFF; DNA: TGTGCCAGCAGCTCGAGACAGGACAGGGTCCGAAGAAATGAGCAGTTCTTC
J: TRBJ2-3; D: NA; V: TRBV7-2; size: many; CDR3: CASSIFLDTQYF; DNA: TGTGCCAGTAGCATCTTTTTAGATACGCAGTATTTT
J: TRBJ1-3; D: TRBD1; V: TRBV27; size: few; CDR3: CASSLSPSGTGETNTIYF; DNA: TGTGCCAGCAGTTTATCTCCCTCCGGGACAGGGGAAACCAACACCATATATTTT
J: TRBJ1-6; D: NA; V: TRBV6-1; size: many; CDR3: CASSEYEDKFGPPLHF; DNA: TGTGCCAGCAGTGAATATGAGGACAAGTTTGGGCCACCCCTCCACTTT
J: TRBJ2-2; D: TRBD2; V: TRBV20-1; size: NA; CDR3: CSARGPSGSGTGELFF; DNA: TGCAGTGCTAGAGGTCCTAGCGGGAGCGGCACCGGGGAGCTGTTTTTT
J: TRBJ2-1; D: TRBD2; V: TRBV6-2/TRBV6-3; size: NA; CDR3: CASKGGSTGNEQFF; DNA: TGTGCCAGCAAAGGCGGGAGTACGGGCAATGAGCAGTTCTTC
J: TRBJ2-1; D: NA; V: TRBV7-2; size: many; CDR3: CASSLVGGYSSYNEQFF; DNA: TGTGCCAGCAGCTTAGTGGGCGGGTACAGCTCCTACAATGAGCAGTTCTTC
J: TRBJ2-7; D: NA; V: TRBV9; size: NA; CDR3: CASSAKGRDRNEQYF; DNA: TGTGCCAGCAGCGCCAAGGGACGGGACCGGAACGAGCAGTACTTC
J: TRBJ2-5; D: NA; V: TRBV7-8; size: few; CDR3: CASSPRVGRAQYF; DNA: TGTGCCAGCAGCCCCCGGGTGGGAAGGGCCCAGTACTTC
J: TRBJ1-2; D: NA; V: TRBV15; size: NA; CDR3: CATSRVGFGTLGGYTF; DNA: TGTGCCACCAGCAGAGTGGGGTTCGGAACACTTGGCGGCTACACCTTC
J: TRBJ2-7; D: NA; V: TRBV7-2; size: many; CDR3: CASSFDTPPGYEQYF; DNA: TGTGCCAGCAGCTTCGACACTCCCCCGGGTTACGAGCAGTACTTC
J: TRBJ1-6; D: NA; V: TRBV6-2/TRBV6-3; size: NA; CDR3: CASSYHSRALHF; DNA: TGTGCCAGCAGTTACCACTCTCGAGCCCTCCACTTT
J: TRBJ1-5; D: NA; V: TRBV7-2; size: many; CDR3: CASSSRGGNQPQHF; DNA: TGTGCCAGCAGCTCGCGGGGGGGTAATCAGCCCCAGCATTTT
J: TRBJ2-1; D: TRBD1; V: TRBV12-3/TRBV12-4; size: few; CDR3: CASSLYWTGEQFF; DNA: TGTGCCAGCAGTTTATATTGGACAGGTGAGCAGTTCTTC
J: TRBJ2-5; D: TRBD1; V: TRBV12-3/TRBV12-4; size: few; CDR3: CASSLGQGETQYF; DNA: TGTGCCAGCAGTTTGGGACAGGGGGAGACCCAGTACTTC
J: TRBJ1-6; D: TRBD1; V: TRBV4-1; size: few; CDR3: CASSHSGTGVTYNSPLHF; DNA: TGCGCCAGCAGCCACTCCGGGACAGGAGTAACCTATAATTCACCCCTCCACTTT
J: TRBJ1-1; D: NA; V: TRBV12-3/TRBV12-4; size: NA; CDR3: CASSRPTEAFF; DNA: TGTGCCAGCAGTAGACCCACTGAAGCTTTCTTT
J: TRBJ1-5; D: TRBD1; V: TRBV24-1; size: NA; CDR3: CATSLTGDQPQHF; DNA: TGTGCCACCAGTCTGACAGGGGATCAGCCCCAGCATTTT
J: TRBJ2-1; D: TRBD2; V: TRBV6-2/TRBV6-3; size: few; CDR3: CASSYLGTSGYNEQFF; DNA: TGTGCCAGCAGTTACCTAGGGACTAGCGGCTACAATGAGCAGTTCTTC
J: TRBJ2-1; D: TRBD2; V: TRBV6-2/TRBV6-3; size: NA; CDR3: CASSTLRAGGYNEQFF; DNA: TGTGCCAGCAGTACTCTCCGAGCGGGAGGGTACAATGAGCAGTTCTTC
J: TRBJ2-7; D: NA; V: TRBV15; size: NA; CDR3: CATSRDLRLVYEQYF; DNA: TGTGCCACCAGCAGAGATTTGCGGCTAGTCTACGAGCAGTACTTC
J: TRBJ1-2; D: TRBD1; V: TRBV12-3/TRBV12-4; size: NA; CDR3: CASRTGGVGGYTF; DNA: TGTGCCAGCAGGACAGGGGGCGTCGGGGGCTACACCTTC
J: TRBJ1-2; D: TRBD1; V: TRBV29-1; size: NA; CDR3: CSVAQGANYGYTF; DNA: TGCAGCGTCGCGCAGGGGGCTAACTATGGCTACACCTTC
J: TRBJ1-5; D: NA; V: TRBV7-2; size: many; CDR3: CASSLGPRGGSNQPQHF; DNA: TGTGCCAGCAGCTTAGGGCCCAGGGGAGGAAGCAATCAGCCCCAGCATTTT
J: TRBJ2-2; D: NA; V: TRBV12-5; size: NA; CDR3: CASGTNRETNTGELFF; DNA: TGTGCTAGTGGGACTAACAGGGAAACGAACACCGGGGAGCTGTTTTTT
J: TRBJ2-3; D: TRBD2; V: TRBV12-3/TRBV12-4; size: few; CDR3: CASSFMRTSGRGGRDTQYF; DNA: TGTGCCAGCAGTTTTATGCGGACTAGCGGGAGAGGGGGTAGAGATACGCAGTATTTT
J: TRBJ2-1; D: NA; V: TRBV6-2/TRBV6-3; size: NA; CDR3: CASSYTVAANEQFF; DNA: TGTGCCAGCAGTTACACCGTAGCGGCCAATGAGCAGTTCTTC
J: TRBJ2-1; D: NA; V: TRBV19; size: few; CDR3: CATNSQGRVYNEQFF; DNA: TGTGCCACAAACTCGCAGGGGAGGGTTTACAATGAGCAGTTCTTC
J: TRBJ2-1; D: NA; V: TRBV20-1; size: NA; CDR3: CSARGGGSNNEQFF; DNA: TGCAGTGCTAGAGGTGGGGGGTCGAACAATGAGCAGTTCTTC
J: TRBJ2-1; D: TRBD1; V: TRBV25-1; size: NA; CDR3: CASSGGGAYLF; DNA: TGTGCCAGCAGTGGAGGGGGCGCGTACCTCTTC